Presented here are 27 T cell receptor beta chains from one specimen sequenced in a study of T cell repertoires in cytomegalovirus infection. No cognate antigen is known for these TCRs. Each CDR3 protein gets one entry after TCRdb re-called the reads with MiXCR. Of roughly 110,000 distinct CDR3 sequences in the sample, roughly 9.1% were seen once. The sequenced sample consisted of PBMCs, sequenced either directly or after in vitro stimulation (not recorded which). Receptors were obtained from a human donor in good health (CMV status not recorded). Some clones in this sample may be carry-over from other donors' samples.

This clonotype was observed at least ten times. This chain connects TRBV5-6 to TRBJ1-5; 10 nucleotides align to TRBD1. J gave up 0 bases and V 5 bases, and 11 bases lay outside the gene matches. CDR1 SGHDT and CDR2 YYEEEE come from the germline V gene. The CDR3 covers 18 residues. CDR3 sequence: CASSLTGGVGYSNQPQHF. The CDR3 DNA follows: TGTGCCAGCAGTTTGACAGGGGGCGTCGGGTATAGCAATCAGCCCCAGCATTTT.

V gene TRBV2 combines with J gene TRBJ2-4, with D perhaps matching TRBD1 or TRBD2 (7 bases each). Between the trimmed V and J ends, which lost 3 bases and 8 bases, there was a span of 17 bases. Per the germline V gene, CDR1 is SNHLY and CDR2 is FYNNEI. The CDR3 sequence is 15 residues long. CDR3 bases: TGTGCCAGCAGTGATCCAGGGGGAGGGAGGGACATTCAGTACTTC. Translated: CASSDPGGGRDIQYF.

This clonotype was seen repeatedly, ten times or more. The chain recombines TRBV4-3 with TRBJ1-3; D perhaps matches TRBD1 (5 bases). The germline gives CDR1 LGHNA, CDR2 YSLEER. V was trimmed by 0 bases and J by 1 base, leaving 19 bases between them. This CDR3 is 19 amino acids long. The CDR3 region is CASSQDSTTVRASGNTIYF. DNA for the CDR3: TGCGCCAGCAGCCAAGATTCGACGACAGTCAGAGCTTCTGGAAACACCATATATTTT.

This clonotype has at least ten counts. V usage is TRBV7-9 and J usage is TRBJ1-1, with TRBD1 as a possible D gene (5 bases). From germline, CDR1 is SEHNR and CDR2 FQNEAQ (reference sequence). Trimming took off 5 bases at V and 1 base at J, with 11 bases between the two ends. This CDR3 contains 14 residues. The chain's CDR3 is CASSSGAQNTEAFF. The CDR3 bases are TGTGCCAGCAGCAGCGGGGCACAGAACACTGAAGCTTTCTTT.

This clonotype was seen more than once but under ten times. J is TRBJ2-5 and V is TRBV20-1, with D possibly TRBD2 on 5 matching bases. The CDR3 has 12 residues. Germline V gives CDR1 DFQATT, CDR2 SNEGSKA (reference sequence). V lost 2 bases and J lost 5, with 9 bases in between. The chain's CDR3 is CSARLAQETQYF. As DNA, the CDR3 is TGCAGTGCTAGACTAGCTCAGGAGACCCAGTACTTC.

There are a few counts of this clonotype. The chain carries TRBV6-1 and TRBJ2-3; 8 bases agree with TRBD2. Germline V gives CDR1 MNHNS, CDR2 SASEGT. The V and J ends lost 2 bases and 4 bases, in that order; junction bases with no gene match: 5. This CDR3 comprises 15 residues. The CDR3 DNA reads TGTGCCAGCAGTGAAAGCGGGGGCAGCGCAGATACGCAGTATTTT. Protein product: CASSESGGSADTQYF.

This chain connects TRBV15 to TRBJ2-1; D call uncertain. In germline, CDR1 is LNHNV, CDR2 YYDKDF (reference sequence). Trimming stripped 0 bases from V and 8 bases from J, with 14 bases between. The CDR3 totals 15 residues. The CDR3 loop is CATSREGFLGDEQFF. The DNA of the CDR3 is TGTGCCACCAGCAGAGAGGGGTTTTTGGGCGATGAGCAGTTCTTC.

A few counts support this clonotype. This chain uses TRBV6-2 or TRBV6-3 with TRBJ1-2; the match to TRBD1 covers 8 bases. The CDR3 has 14 residues. In germline, CDR1 is MNHEY, CDR2 SVGEGT. V shed 5 bases, J shed 4 bases, and the junction held 6 bases outside the gene matches. CDR3 residues: CASSRGQGSYGYTF. In DNA, the CDR3 is TGTGCCAGCAGTCGTGGACAGGGTAGCTATGGCTACACCTTC.

This clonotype was detected only a few times. The chain has TRBV7-3 and TRBJ2-7, with TRBD2 as a possible D gene (6 bases). Trimming removed 1 base from V and 7 bases from J, with 17 bases in between. Germline V CDR1 and CDR2: SGHTA, FQGTGA. The CDR3 has 15 amino acids. CDR3 coding DNA: TGTGCCAGCAGCTTAAACAGCGCGGGAACCACGGAGCAGTACTTC. Translating gives CASSLNSAGTTEQYF.

V gene TRBV7-9 combines with J gene TRBJ1-3; TRBD1 matches at 7 bases. V lost 0 bases and J lost 4; bases outside the gene matches: 6. Germline V CDR1 and CDR2: SEHNR, FQNEAQ (reference sequence). The CDR3 length is 16 residues. CDR3 nucleotides: TGTGCCAGCAGCTTAGCGCGACAGGGATACGGAAACACCATATATTTT. Translated: CASSLARQGYGNTIYF.

This clonotype occurred many times. The chain couples TRBV4-1 to TRBJ1-1, with 10 bases lining up with TRBD1. Losses at the gene ends were 0 bases for V and 2 bases for J; bases not matched to a gene: 6. Germline loops: CDR1 MGHRA, CDR2 YSYEKL. The CDR3 is made up of 17 amino acids. The CDR3 DNA reads TGCGCCAGCAGCCAAGATCAGGGACAGGGGATTAACACTGAAGCTTTCTTT. Protein: CASSQDQGQGINTEAFF.

In its sample, this clonotype was seen many times. The chain uses TRBV11-3 and TRBJ2-6; TRBD1 aligns across 10 bases. V trimming: 1 base; J trimming: 0 bases; junction bases outside the gene matches: 9. The length of the CDR3 is 20 residues. Looked up from germline, CDR1 is SGHNT and CDR2 is YENEEA. The CDR3 spells CASSLAAGQGGLSGANVLTF. The DNA of the CDR3 is TGTGCCAGCAGCTTAGCCGCCGGACAGGGGGGCCTCTCTGGGGCCAACGTCCTGACTTTC.

The chain combines TRBV12-3 or TRBV12-4 with TRBJ1-1, with D possibly matching TRBD1 (5 bases). The CDR3 loop spans 13 amino acids. Trimming shortened V by 5 bases and J by 11 bases, and 18 bases separated the two germline ends. In DNA form, the CDR3 reads TGTGCCAGCAGTCCCCCGGGACCCACCAGCGCTTTCTTT. Translated, it gives CASSPPGPTSAFF.

This clonotype came up a few times. The V call is TRBV5-1, the J call TRBJ2-1; TRBD2 matches 9 bases. The CDR3 totals 15 residues. V lost 5 bases, J lost 5 bases, and 8 bases stayed unmatched. Germline V gene lookup returns CDR1 SGHRS and CDR2 YFSETQ. The CDR3 DNA reads as TGCGCCAGCAGAAAGGAACCTAGCGGGAACAATGAGCAGTTCTTC. This codes for CASRKEPSGNNEQFF.

This clonotype has ten or more counts. V usage is TRBV28 and J usage is TRBJ1-1; possible D gene TRBD1, 5 bases. The CDR3 consists of 17 residues. Trimming removed 2 bases from V and 1 base from J, with 17 bases in between. Germline CDR1 is MDHEN and CDR2 is SYDVKM. The CDR3 is CASSLGYGRGRNTEAFF. CDR3 DNA sequence: TGTGCCAGCAGTTTAGGTTACGGTAGGGGAAGGAACACTGAAGCTTTCTTT.

This clonotype has a count of ten or more. V and J are TRBV7-3 and TRBJ2-3, with D possibly matching TRBD1 (5 bases). The V end lost 4 bases, the J end lost 9 bases, and 11 bases lay between the germline ends. CDR3 size: 12 residues. Per germline, CDR1 SGHTA and CDR2 FQGTGA. In DNA, the CDR3 is TGTGCCAGCAGCTCGAACCAGGGAACGCAGTATTTT. Residues: CASSSNQGTQYF.

The chain carries TRBV9 and TRBJ2-7; D possibly corresponds to TRBD2 (5 bases). V gave up 4 bases and J gave up 6 bases, with 14 bases separating them. This CDR3 contains 13 residues. Germline V gene sequence: CDR1 SGDLS, CDR2 YYNGEE. The CDR3 protein is CASSPDYPFEQYF. In DNA form, the CDR3 reads TGTGCCAGCAGCCCCGACTATCCCTTCGAGCAGTACTTC.

V gene TRBV12-3 or TRBV12-4 combines with J gene TRBJ2-5, with 9 bases lining up with TRBD2. After removal of 11 bases from V and 3 bases from J, the junction contained 16 bases not matched to a gene. The CDR3 loop spans 16 amino acids. CDR3 in amino acids: CAGTPVRQRGEETQYF. DNA for the CDR3: TGTGCCGGAACCCCGGTCCGACAGCGGGGGGAAGAGACCCAGTACTTC.

This clonotype showed up many times. The V and J genes are TRBV9 and TRBJ2-1, with unresolved D. V lost 0 bases and J lost 0, with 7 bases in between. Per the germline V gene, CDR1 is SGDLS and CDR2 is YYNGEE. The CDR3 is 15 residues long. CDR3 protein: CASSVGAFSYNEQFF. The CDR3 nucleotides read TGTGCCAGCAGCGTAGGGGCTTTCTCCTACAATGAGCAGTTCTTC.

There are many counts of this clonotype. The chain is built from TRBV7-2 and TRBJ1-4, with TRBD1 as a possible D gene (6 bases). Germline loops: CDR1 SGHTA, CDR2 FQGNSA. The CDR3 spans 16 residues. The V and J ends lost 5 bases and 4 bases respectively, with 17 bases between them. The chain's CDR3 is CASSPSRGPHNEKLFF. The CDR3 region has the DNA TGTGCCAGCAGCCCCAGTCGGGGGCCACATAATGAAAAACTGTTTTTT. The variable domain in full, completed from reference TRBV7-2 and TRBJ1-4, reads GAGVSQSPSNKVTEKGKDVELRCDPISGHTALYWYRQSLGQGLEFLIYFQGNSAPDKSGLPSDRFSAERTGGSVSTLTIQRTQQEDSAVYLCASSPSRGPHNEKLFFGSGTQLSVL.

A few counts support this clonotype. This rearrangement joins TRBV30 to TRBJ1-1; 7 bases fit TRBD1. CDR3 length: 13 residues. Losses at the gene ends were 0 bases for V and 9 bases for J; bases not matched to a gene: 7. CDR1 and CDR2 from the germline V gene are GTSNPN and SVGIG (reference sequence). CDR3 DNA sequence: TGTGCCTGGAGTGTTCAAGGGGGCTCGAAAGCTTTCTTT. As protein: CAWSVQGGSKAFF.

This clonotype came up many times. The chain is built from TRBV24-1 and TRBJ2-1; 7 bases match TRBD2. V lost 0 bases to trimming and J lost 1 base; unmatched junction nucleotides: 2. Looked up from germline, CDR1 is KGHDR and CDR2 is SFDVKD. The CDR3 is 16 amino acids. The CDR3 sequence: CATSDLASGSYNEQFF. The CDR3 DNA reads TGTGCCACCAGTGATTTGGCTAGCGGTTCCTACAATGAGCAGTTCTTC.

This clonotype was seen at least ten times. The chain has TRBV12-3 or TRBV12-4 and TRBJ1-1; 8 bases align to TRBD1. Trimming cost V 7 bases and J 0 bases; bases outside gene matches: 4. This CDR3 has 14 residues. The CDR3 here is CASNRQGMNTEAFF. The DNA of the CDR3 is TGTGCCAGCAATCGACAGGGGATGAACACTGAAGCTTTCTTT.

This clonotype was recorded only once. The gene calls are TRBV7-3 and TRBJ2-3, with TRBD2 matching over 14 bases. The CDR3 runs to 17 residues. The J segment lost 8 bases and the V segment lost 5 bases, leaving 12 bases of the junction unmatched. The germline CDR1 and CDR2 sequences are SGHTA and FQGTGA. CDR3 sequence reads: CASSPGLAGGGQGTQYF. The CDR3 nucleotides read TGTGCCAGCAGCCCTGGACTAGCGGGAGGAGGGCAGGGTACGCAGTATTTT.

At least ten counts were recorded for this clonotype. This chain links TRBV28 with TRBJ2-3; D remains ambiguous. The ends were cut back, 8 bases at V and 4 bases at J, with 19 bases in the middle. The CDR3 is 15 amino acids. Germline V gene lookup returns CDR1 MDHEN and CDR2 SYDVKM. CDR3 DNA sequence: TGTGCCAGCTGGGGAATCCTACATAAACCAGATACGCAGTATTTT. This gives the protein CASWGILHKPDTQYF.

This clonotype has at least ten counts. The chain is built from TRBV7-8 and TRBJ1-3; D uncertain. Germline lookup yields CDR1 SGHVS and CDR2 FQNEAQ. CDR3 length equals 15 residues. The germline V and J ends were trimmed by 1 base and 0 bases, with 7 bases remaining between them. The CDR3 DNA follows: TGTGCCAGCAGCTTAGGTACCCCCTCTGGAAACACCATATATTTT. This codes for CASSLGTPSGNTIYF.

This clonotype has ten or more counts. The V call is TRBV18, the J call TRBJ1-5; unclear D gene. Germline loops: CDR1 KGHSH, CDR2 LQKENI. V lost 2 bases and J 0 bases, leaving 17 bases between the germline ends. This CDR3 has 18 amino acids. Here the CDR3 DNA reads TGTGCCAGCTCACCAAACCCCCCGGCGGGTGATAGCAATCAGCCCCAGCATTTT. Translating gives CASSPNPPAGDSNQPQHF.